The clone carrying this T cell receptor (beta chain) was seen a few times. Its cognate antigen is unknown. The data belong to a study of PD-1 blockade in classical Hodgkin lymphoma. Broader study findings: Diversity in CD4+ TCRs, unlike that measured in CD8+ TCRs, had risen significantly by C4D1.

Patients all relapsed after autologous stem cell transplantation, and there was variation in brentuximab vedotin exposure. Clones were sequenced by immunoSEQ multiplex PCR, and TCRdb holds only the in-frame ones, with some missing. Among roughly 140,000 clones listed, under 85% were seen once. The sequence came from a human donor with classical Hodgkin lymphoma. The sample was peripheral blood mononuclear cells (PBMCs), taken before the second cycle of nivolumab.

CDR3 amino acids: CASSPLRRGPTDTQYF. The CDR3 DNA reads as TGTGCCAGCAGCCCTTTGAGGAGGGGACCCACAGATACGCAGTATTTT. The gene calls are TRBV9 and TRBJ2-3; a weak D match, TRBD2 (6 bases). CDR3 length: 16 residues. The germline CDR1 and CDR2 sequences are SGDLS and YYNGEE. Trimming removed 4 bases at V and 2 bases at J, with 17 bases between.